The rows below give T cell receptor beta chains drawn from one sample of a study of multiple sclerosis patients with progressive multifocal leukoencephalopathy. The table came from immunoSEQ multiplex PCR; TCRdb's copy has only in-frame clones and leaves some out. The sample records 26,000 or so clones, 85% to 95% being singletons. The starting material was PBMCs, obtained from a patient treated with natalizumab. All receptors derive from a man aged 25 to 40 with multiple sclerosis. Each CDR3 is given with its conserved first and last residue. Fields, in order: J gene, clone size, V gene, D gene, CDR3 protein, CDR3 DNA. The D gene is left open where the match is weak. Not every row has a clone size; where given, it reads once, few, many or a size class.

>TRBJ2-1|NA|TRBV20-1|NA
CSARRNEQFF
TGCAGTGCTCGCCGTAATGAGCAGTTCTTC
>TRBJ2-2|NA|TRBV9|TRBD2
CASSKTSGRDSGELFF
TGTGCCAGCAGCAAGACTAGCGGGAGGGATTCCGGGGAGCTGTTTTTT
>TRBJ1-2|NA|TRBV25-1|TRBD1
CASREQGNYGYTF
TGTGCCAGCAGGGAACAGGGGAACTATGGCTACACCTTC
>TRBJ2-3|NA|TRBV5-1|TRBD2
CASSLWGSGRGTDTQYF
TGCGCCAGCAGCTTGTGGGGCAGCGGGAGGGGCACAGATACGCAGTATTTT
>TRBJ1-2|NA|TRBV6-1|NA
CASSEGVGGYGYTF
TGTGCCAGCAGTGAAGGGGTGGGGGGCTATGGCTACACCTTC
>TRBJ2-1|NA|TRBV7-3|NA
CASSLKVATSYNEQFF
TGTGCCAGCAGCTTAAAGGTGGCTACATCCTACAATGAGCAGTTCTTC
>TRBJ2-1|NA|TRBV7-3|NA
CASSPPWGNEQFF
TGTGCCAGCAGCCCCCCGTGGGGGAATGAGCAGTTCTTC
>TRBJ2-5|NA|TRBV18|NA
CASSPRDTQETQYF
TGTGCCAGCTCACCACGAGATACCCAAGAGACCCAGTACTTC
>TRBJ1-2|NA|TRBV5-5|NA
CASSEGWVEGYTF
TGTGCCAGCAGCGAGGGTTGGGTGGAGGGCTACACCTTC
>TRBJ1-6|NA|TRBV25-1|NA
CASSARAYNSPLHF
TGTGCCAGCAGTGCCAGGGCGTATAATTCACCCCTCCACTTT
>TRBJ2-1|NA|TRBV19|TRBD2
CATTKGTSGRGNEQFF
TGTGCCACTACAAAGGGGACTAGCGGGAGAGGGAATGAGCAGTTCTTC
>TRBJ1-1|NA|TRBV21-1|NA
CASSKAPGATTEAFF
TGTGCCAGCAGCAAAGCGCCGGGGGCAACTACTGAAGCTTTCTTT
>TRBJ1-5|NA|TRBV19|NA
CATLETYSNQPQHF
TGTGCCACCTTAGAAACCTATAGCAATCAGCCCCAGCATTTT
>TRBJ2-2|NA|TRBV4-2|NA
CASSQDYGTGELFF
TGTGCCAGCAGCCAAGATTACGGCACCGGGGAGCTGTTTTTT
>TRBJ2-1|NA|TRBV4-3|NA
CASSQRASDYNEQFF
TGCGCCAGCAGCCAAAGGGCTAGCGACTACAATGAGCAGTTCTTC
>TRBJ2-3|NA|TRBV7-2|NA
CASSFERDTQYF
TGTGCCAGCAGCTTCGAGAGAGATACGCAGTATTTT
>TRBJ1-1|NA|TRBV10-3|NA
CAISESYGANTEAFF
TGTGCCATCAGTGAGTCCTACGGGGCGAACACTGAAGCTTTCTTT
>TRBJ2-7|few|TRBV6-1|TRBD2
CASRSERGSYEQYF
TGTGCCAGCAGATCAGAGCGGGGCTCCTACGAGCAGTACTTC
>TRBJ1-2|NA|TRBV7-8|TRBD1
CASSYGTGANYGYTF
TGTGCCAGCAGCTACGGGACAGGGGCTAACTATGGCTACACCTTC
>TRBJ2-3|NA|TRBV10-3|NA
CAISVTGAPSTDTQYF
TGTGCCATCAGTGTCACCGGGGCCCCTAGCACAGATACGCAGTATTTT
>TRBJ2-3|NA|TRBV7-9|NA
CASSLPTRDTQYF
TGTGCCAGCAGCCTCCCTACTAGAGATACGCAGTATTTT
>TRBJ2-1|NA|TRBV10-3|TRBD1
CAISVTPRTGRTGGSYNEQFF
TGTGCCATCAGTGTTACCCCGCGGACCGGAAGGACAGGGGGCTCCTACAATGAGCAGTTCTTC
>TRBJ1-3|few|TRBV6-6|NA
CASSLQGTGNTIYF
TGTGCCAGCAGTCTACAGGGAACTGGAAACACCATATATTTT
>TRBJ2-7|NA|TRBV7-9|TRBD2
CASSPTSLDEQYF
TGTGCCAGCAGCCCGACTAGCCTCGACGAGCAGTACTTC
>TRBJ2-1|few|TRBV27|TRBD2
CASSLLAGSSYNEQFF
TGTGCCAGCAGTTTACTAGCGGGGAGCTCCTACAATGAGCAGTTCTTC
>TRBJ2-7|NA|TRBV27|TRBD1
CASSTWTGRGYEQYF
TGTGCCAGCAGTACCTGGACAGGCCGCGGCTACGAGCAGTACTTC
>TRBJ2-4|NA|TRBV6-6|NA
CASHHRGDLAKNIQYF
TGTGCCAGCCATCATCGAGGAGATTTAGCCAAAAACATTCAGTACTTC
>TRBJ2-1|NA|TRBV4-3|NA
CASSQESTIPSYNEQFF
TGCGCCAGCAGCCAAGAATCGACCATCCCCTCCTACAATGAGCAGTTCTTC